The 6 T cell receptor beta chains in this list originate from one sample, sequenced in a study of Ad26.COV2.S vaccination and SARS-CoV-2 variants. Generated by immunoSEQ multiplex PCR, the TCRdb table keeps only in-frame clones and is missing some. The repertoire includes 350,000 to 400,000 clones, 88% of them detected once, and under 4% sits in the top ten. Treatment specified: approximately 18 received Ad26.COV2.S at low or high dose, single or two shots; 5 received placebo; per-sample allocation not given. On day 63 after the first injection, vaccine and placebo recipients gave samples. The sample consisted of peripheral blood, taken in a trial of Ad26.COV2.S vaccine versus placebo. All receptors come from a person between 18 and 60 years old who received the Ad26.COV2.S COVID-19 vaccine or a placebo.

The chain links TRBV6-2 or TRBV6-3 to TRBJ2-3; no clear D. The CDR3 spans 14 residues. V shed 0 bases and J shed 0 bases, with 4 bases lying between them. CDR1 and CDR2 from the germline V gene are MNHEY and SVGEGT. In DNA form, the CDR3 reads TGTGCCAGCAGTTACTCGGCCAGCACAGATACGCAGTATTTT. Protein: CASSYSASTDTQYF.

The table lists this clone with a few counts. The DNA of the CDR3 is TGTGCCAGCAGCTTAGAAGCAGGGTCTCAGCCCCAGCATTTT. It specifies CASSLEAGSQPQHF. The gene calls are TRBV11-3 and TRBJ1-5; D is possibly TRBD1 (5 bases). The germline CDR1 and CDR2 sequences are SGHNT and YENEEA. This CDR3 region has 14 residues. The V gene lost 0 bases and the J gene lost 6 bases, with 9 bases spanning the gap.

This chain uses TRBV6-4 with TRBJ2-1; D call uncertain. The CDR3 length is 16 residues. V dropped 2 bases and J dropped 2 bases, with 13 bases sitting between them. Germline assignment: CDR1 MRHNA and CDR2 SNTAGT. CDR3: CASSDEILSPYNEQFF. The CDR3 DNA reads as TGTGCCAGCAGTGACGAAATCCTAAGTCCCTACAATGAGCAGTTCTTC.

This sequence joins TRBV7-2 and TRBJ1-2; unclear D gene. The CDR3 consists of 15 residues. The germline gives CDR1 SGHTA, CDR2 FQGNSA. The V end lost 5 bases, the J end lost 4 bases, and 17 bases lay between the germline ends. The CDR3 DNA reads TGTGCCAGCAGCCTCCGGGCCTACGACGGCTATGGCTACACCTTC. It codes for CASSLRAYDGYGYTF.

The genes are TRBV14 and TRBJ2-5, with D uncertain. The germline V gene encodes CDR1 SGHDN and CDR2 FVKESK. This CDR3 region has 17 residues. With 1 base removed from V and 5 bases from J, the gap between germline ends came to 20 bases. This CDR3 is CASSQVAGPNPRETQYF. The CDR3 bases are TGTGCCAGCAGCCAAGTTGCAGGACCGAACCCTCGGGAGACCCAGTACTTC.

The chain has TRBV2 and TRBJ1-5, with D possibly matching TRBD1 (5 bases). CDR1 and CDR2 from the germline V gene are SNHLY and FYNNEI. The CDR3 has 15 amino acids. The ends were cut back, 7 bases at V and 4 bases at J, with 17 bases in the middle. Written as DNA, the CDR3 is TGTGCCAGCACCGCATCAACAGGATCAAATCAGCCCCAGCATTTT. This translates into CASTASTGSNQPQHF.